What follows is one TCR beta chain and its context. The data derive from a study of blood T cell repertoires in COVID-19. Study at large: COVID-19 samples collected from the United States, Italy and Spain covered acute and convalescent phases. PBMCs, B-cell-depleted T cells, or T cells provided the cDNA or gDNA that made up the material.

In the original analysis: Nucleated cell number was recorded as an estimate derived from reference gene primer amplification. Clones were read by immunoSEQ multiplex PCR, and TCRdb kept only the in-frame ones, dropping some. V and J calls and clone size are given by that table; D and trimming were obtained from the DNA. The repertoire includes around 130,000 clones, about 80% of them detected once, and 11% sits in the top ten. Germline V gene lookup returns CDR1 SGHVS and CDR2 FQNEAQ. J lost 2 bases, V lost 4 bases, and 8 bases had no gene match. This CDR3 spans 18 amino acids. The TCR sequence derives from a human donor in a cohort sampled during active COVID-19. The sequencing input was peripheral blood. The chain is built from TRBV7-8 and TRBJ2-7, with 16 bases that match TRBD2. CDR3 DNA: TGTGCCAGCAGCTCATTCGGGACTAGCGGGGGGGCGACCTACGAGCAGTACTTC. Residues: CASSSFGTSGGATYEQYF.